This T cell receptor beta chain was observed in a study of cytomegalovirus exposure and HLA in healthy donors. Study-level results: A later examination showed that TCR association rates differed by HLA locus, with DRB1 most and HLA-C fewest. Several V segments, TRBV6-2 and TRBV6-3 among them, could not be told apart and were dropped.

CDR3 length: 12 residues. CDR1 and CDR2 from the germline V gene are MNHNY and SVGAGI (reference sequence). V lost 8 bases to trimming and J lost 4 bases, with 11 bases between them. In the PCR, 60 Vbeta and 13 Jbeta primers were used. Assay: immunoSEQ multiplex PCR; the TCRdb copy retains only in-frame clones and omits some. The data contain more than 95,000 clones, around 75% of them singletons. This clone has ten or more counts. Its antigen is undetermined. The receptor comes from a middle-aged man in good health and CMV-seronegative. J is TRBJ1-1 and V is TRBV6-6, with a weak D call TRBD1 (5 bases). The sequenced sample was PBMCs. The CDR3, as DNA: TGTGCCAGCTTTCAGGGTTTCACTGAAGCTTTCTTT. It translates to CASFQGFTEAFF.